This TCR beta chain comes out of a study of long-term antiretroviral therapy in people with HIV. Survey level was the resolution at which the v3.0 immunoSEQ assay ran. Here immunoSEQ multiplex PCR was the method, and the copy in TCRdb shows in-frame clones only, minus some. The sample holds 30,000 to 35,000 clones, around 79% seen once. V dropped 2 bases and J dropped 3 bases, with 9 bases sitting between them. In germline, CDR1 is SGHDT, CDR2 YYEEEE. The CDR3 is made up of 14 amino acids. Comment on this clone: No antigen is known for it.

Every one of the participants with HIV received treatment in the United States. Each specimen consisted of about 0.95-10 million cryopreserved PBMC prior to extraction of DNA. Study outcomes and limitations: An increase in diversity followed ART, yet levels stayed below transplant donor controls.

The TCR originated in a man in his forties or fifties with HIV. The material was unsorted PBMCs, obtained 3 years after starting antiretroviral therapy. V and J are TRBV5-6 and TRBJ1-3; no definite D call. The chain's CDR3 is CASSFSVRGNTIYF. CDR3 nucleotides: TGTGCCAGCAGCTTTAGCGTTCGTGGAAACACCATATATTTT.